This TCR beta chain was observed in a study of cytomegalovirus exposure and HLA in healthy donors (dated by TCRdb to 2017 to 2019). Context from the whole study: According to a later analysis, the 120 or so validation repertoires were produced on the same platform as the 700 or so repertoires of the first cohort. The study was designed to test whether signatures of past pathogen exposure could be identified by cataloging public T cell receptors. A separate validation cohort of about 110 different subjects was used in addition to the 666-subject first cohort. High-throughput TCR immunosequencing, statistical association of individual TCRs with disease status, and machine learning were combined to predict cytomegalovirus infection status. On the study overall, not on this receptor specifically: A total of fewer than 200 TCR beta chains were listed by the study as associated with cytomegalovirus. The classifier was reported to diagnose cytomegalovirus status with high specificity and sensitivity in both the original and validation cohorts. It was suggested by the authors that the approach could potentially be generalized to other disease states and immunological phenotypes. Most TCR sequences were seen in very few donors, while some public TCRs were found in many individuals. In vitro tests confirmed that a few of the cytomegalovirus-associated TCR beta chains recognize cytomegalovirus antigens. Of the cluster scores, approximately 94% were above 0 in a later analysis, which found that TCRs clustered in the first cohort also tended to co-occur in the 95 to 150 validation repertoires. A later analysis had no HLA typing for the validation cohort, so co-occurrence there was scored across all 110 or so repertoires.

Donors formed part of the validation cohort, which comprised over a hundred subjects and was distinct from the first cohort of under 750 subjects. Points on this clone: Its antigen is still unknown. Base qualities are missing; no much larger clone stands one base away.

Libraries were built with the immunoSEQ multiplex PCR assay. The paper's data handling went like this. A statistical classification framework was built for diagnosing cytomegalovirus status from the catalog of TCR beta chain sequences. The table was pulled from immuneACCESS by TCRdb, which kept in-frame rearrangements only. Such tables lose some clones; where checked, under half of the loss comes from unresolved V genes, and the rest has no known cause. The DNA was the basis for D and trimming; V, J and clone size are from that table. The sample yields around 120,000 clones; roughly 90% were counted once. The top ten clonotypes cover 6% to 7% of the sample. The receptor's source is a woman between 18 and 29 years old in good health and CMV-seropositive. Sample: PBMCs.

The nucleotide sequence is given as TGCAGCGTGGGACAGGGGCCCCGGTTCTCTGAAGCTTTCTTT. The resulting protein is CSVGQGPRFSEAFF. The chain joins TRBV29-1 to TRBJ1-1; TRBD1 matches 10 bases in the middle. From a lookup of the germline V gene, CDR1 and CDR2 are SQVTM and ANQGSEA. V lost 6 bases and J lost 6 bases, and the count of bases not matched to a germline gene is 10. CDR3 length: 14 amino acids, cysteine to phenylalanine. Just the 42-base CDR3 DNA is kept, in frame starting at base 1.